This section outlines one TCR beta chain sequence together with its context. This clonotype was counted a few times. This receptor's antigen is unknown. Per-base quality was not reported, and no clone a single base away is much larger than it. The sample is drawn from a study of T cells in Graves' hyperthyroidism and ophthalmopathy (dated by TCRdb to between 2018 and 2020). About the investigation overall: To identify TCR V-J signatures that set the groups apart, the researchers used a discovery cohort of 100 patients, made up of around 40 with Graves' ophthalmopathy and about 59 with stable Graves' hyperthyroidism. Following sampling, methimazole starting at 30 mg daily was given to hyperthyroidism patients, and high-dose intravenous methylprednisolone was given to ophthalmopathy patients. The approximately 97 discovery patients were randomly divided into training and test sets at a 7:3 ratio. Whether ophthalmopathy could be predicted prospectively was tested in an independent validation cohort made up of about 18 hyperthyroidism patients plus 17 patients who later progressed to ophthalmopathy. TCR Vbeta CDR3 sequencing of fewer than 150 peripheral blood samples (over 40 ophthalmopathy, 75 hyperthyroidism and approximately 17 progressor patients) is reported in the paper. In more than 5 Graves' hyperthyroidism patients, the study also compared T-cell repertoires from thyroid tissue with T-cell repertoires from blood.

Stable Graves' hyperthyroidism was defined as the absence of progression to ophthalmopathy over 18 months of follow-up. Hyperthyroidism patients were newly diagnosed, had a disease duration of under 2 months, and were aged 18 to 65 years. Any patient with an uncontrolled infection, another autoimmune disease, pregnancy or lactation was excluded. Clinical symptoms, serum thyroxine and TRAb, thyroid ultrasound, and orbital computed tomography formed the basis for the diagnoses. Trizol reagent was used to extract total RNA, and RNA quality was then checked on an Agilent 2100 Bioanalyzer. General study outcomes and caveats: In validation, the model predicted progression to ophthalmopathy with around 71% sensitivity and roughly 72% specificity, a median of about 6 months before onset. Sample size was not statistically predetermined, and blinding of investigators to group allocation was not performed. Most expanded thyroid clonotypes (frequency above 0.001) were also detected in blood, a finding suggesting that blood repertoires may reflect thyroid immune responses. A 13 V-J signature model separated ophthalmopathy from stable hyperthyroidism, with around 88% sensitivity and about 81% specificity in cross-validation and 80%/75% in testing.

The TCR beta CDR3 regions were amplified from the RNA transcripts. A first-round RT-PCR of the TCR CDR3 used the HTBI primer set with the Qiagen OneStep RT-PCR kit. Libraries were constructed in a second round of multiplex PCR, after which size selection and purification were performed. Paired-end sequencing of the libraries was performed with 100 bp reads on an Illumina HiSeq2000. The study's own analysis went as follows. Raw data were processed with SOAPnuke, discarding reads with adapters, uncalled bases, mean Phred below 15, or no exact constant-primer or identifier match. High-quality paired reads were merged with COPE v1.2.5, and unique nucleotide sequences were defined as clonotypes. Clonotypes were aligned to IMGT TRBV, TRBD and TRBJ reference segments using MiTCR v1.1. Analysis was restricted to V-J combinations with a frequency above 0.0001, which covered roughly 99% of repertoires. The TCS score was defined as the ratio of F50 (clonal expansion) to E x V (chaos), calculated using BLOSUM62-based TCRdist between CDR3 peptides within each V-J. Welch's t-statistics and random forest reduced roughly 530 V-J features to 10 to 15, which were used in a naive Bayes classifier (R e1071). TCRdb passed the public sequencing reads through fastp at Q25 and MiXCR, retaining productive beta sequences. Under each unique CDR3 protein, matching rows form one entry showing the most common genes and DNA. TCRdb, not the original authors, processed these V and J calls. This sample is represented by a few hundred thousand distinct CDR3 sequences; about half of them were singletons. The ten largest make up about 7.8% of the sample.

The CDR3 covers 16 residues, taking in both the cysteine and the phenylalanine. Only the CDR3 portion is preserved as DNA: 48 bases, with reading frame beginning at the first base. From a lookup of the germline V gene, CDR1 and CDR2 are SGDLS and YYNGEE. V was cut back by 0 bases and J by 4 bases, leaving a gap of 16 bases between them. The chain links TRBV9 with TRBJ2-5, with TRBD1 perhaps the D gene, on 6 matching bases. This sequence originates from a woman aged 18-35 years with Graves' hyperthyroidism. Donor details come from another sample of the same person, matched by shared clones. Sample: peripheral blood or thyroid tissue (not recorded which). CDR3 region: CASSVGGGGKGETQYF. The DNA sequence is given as TGTGCCAGCAGCGTAGGCGGTGGGGGCAAGGGAGAGACCCAGTACTTC. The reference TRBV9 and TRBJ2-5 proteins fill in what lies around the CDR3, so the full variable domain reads DSGVTQTPKHLITATGQRVTLRCSPRSGDLSVYWYQQSLDQGLQFLIQYYNGEERAKGNILERFSAQQFPDLHSELNLSSLELGDSALYFCASSVGGGGKGETQYFGPGTRLLVL.